A single sample is the source of the 19 T cell receptor beta chains below, sequenced in a study of cytomegalovirus exposure and HLA in healthy donors. A multiplex PCR was run with 60 Vbeta primers and 13 Jbeta primers. Sequenced by immunoSEQ multiplex PCR; TCRdb stores in-frame clones only, minus some. The repertoire holds about 170,000 clones, roughly 84% seen once, with 2.5% to 3% in the top ten. Sequenced sample: PBMCs. These receptors were obtained from a man aged 30-40 years in good health and CMV-seropositive.

This sequence joins TRBV10-3 and TRBJ2-5, with D uncertain. Germline assignment: CDR1 ENHRY and CDR2 SYGVKD. CDR3 length: 10 amino acids. With 6 bases removed from V and 5 bases from J, the gap between germline ends came to 4 bases. DNA for the CDR3: TGTGCCATCAGACAGGAGACCCAGTACTTC. Translating it yields CAIRQETQYF.

This clone was recorded a few times. CDR3 protein: CASSIQRNQPQHF. CDR3 coding DNA: TGTGCCAGTAGTATACAGCGGAATCAGCCCCAGCATTTT. The chain uses TRBV19 and TRBJ1-5; D is undetermined. Trimming removed 2 bases at V and 4 bases at J, with 6 bases between. The germline V gene has CDR1 LNHDA and CDR2 SQIVND (reference sequence). This CDR3 comprises 13 residues.

The DNA for the CDR3 is TGTGCCAGCAGCGTAGAGGACAGGGACCAGCCCCAGCATTTT. Protein: CASSVEDRDQPQHF. The chain has TRBV9 and TRBJ1-5; 8 bases match TRBD1. V gave up 0 bases and J gave up 7 bases; unmatched junction bases: 3. CDR1 is SGDLS, CDR2 YYNGEE, per germline. This CDR3 is 14 amino acids long.

The rearrangement uses TRBV5-1 and TRBJ2-3; 9 bases align to TRBD2. CDR3 size: 15 residues. Unmatched junction bases numbered 4, after V lost 3 bases and J lost 2 bases. Germline V gene sequence: CDR1 SGHRS, CDR2 YFSETQ. The chain's CDR3 is CASSSGLADTDTQYF. The CDR3 DNA is TGCGCCAGCAGCTCGGGACTAGCAGACACAGATACGCAGTATTTT.

The V gene is TRBV5-1, the J gene TRBJ2-5; 10 nucleotides match TRBD2. Per germline, CDR1 SGHRS and CDR2 YFSETQ. The trim removed 4 bases at V and 2 bases at J, leaving 11 bases unmatched. This CDR3 region has 17 residues. CDR3 nucleotide sequence: TGCGCCAGCAGCCAAAATATCGGACTAGCGGCGCAAGAGACCCAGTACTTC. Amino acids: CASSQNIGLAAQETQYF.

The chain joins TRBV7-2 to TRBJ1-4; no definite D call. This CDR3 comprises 15 residues. CDR1 and CDR2 (germline): SGHTA, FQGNSA. Trimming shortened V by 4 bases and J by 5 bases, and 14 bases separated the two germline ends. CDR3 region: CASSSWGGRNEKLFF. CDR3 bases: TGTGCCAGCAGCTCCTGGGGAGGGCGGAATGAAAAACTGTTTTTT.

The chain is built from TRBV7-9 and TRBJ1-1; 7 bases match TRBD1. V lost 1 base and J lost 6; bases outside the gene matches: 8. Germline CDR1 SEHNR, CDR2 FQNEAQ (reference sequence). The CDR3 consists of 15 residues. The CDR3 is CASSLGVQGKAEAFF. As DNA, the CDR3 is TGTGCCAGCAGCTTAGGGGTACAGGGGAAGGCTGAAGCTTTCTTT.

This chain uses TRBV6-6 with TRBJ1-5; D gene uncertain. This CDR3 has 12 residues. Deletions cut 5 bases from V and 5 bases from J, with 7 bases between. Looked up from germline, CDR1 is MNHNY and CDR2 is SVGAGI (reference sequence). CDR3 sequence (DNA): TGTGCCAGCAGTCCGGGTTATCAGCCCCAGCATTTT. Its protein product is CASSPGYQPQHF.

The genes are TRBV6-5 and TRBJ1-2, with 10 bases lining up with TRBD1. V lost 6 bases and J lost 4; bases outside the gene matches: 5. Per the germline V gene, CDR1 is MNHEY and CDR2 is SVGAGI. The CDR3 runs to 14 residues. The CDR3 is CASSYGQGVYGYTF. CDR3 DNA sequence: TGTGCCAGCAGCTATGGACAGGGGGTCTATGGCTACACCTTC.

The chain couples TRBV7-6 to TRBJ2-2; 12 nucleotides align to TRBD2. The ends lost 6 bases at V and 1 base at J; junction bases unmatched: 3. CDR3 length equals 16 residues. Per the germline V gene, CDR1 is SGHVS and CDR2 is FNYEAQ. The CDR3 here is CASSQGLAGNTGELFF. The CDR3 nucleotides read TGTGCCAGCAGTCAGGGACTAGCGGGGAACACCGGGGAGCTGTTTTTT.

This chain uses TRBV21-1 with TRBJ1-1. TRBV21-1 is listed as a pseudogene. The CDR3 contains 15 residues. This CDR3 is CASSKVGGRNTEAFF. The DNA of the CDR3 is TGTGCCAGCAGCAAAGTGGGGGGGCGGAACACTGAAGCTTTCTTT.

J is TRBJ2-2 and V is TRBV9; tentatively, D is TRBD2 (5 bases). Germline V gene lookup returns CDR1 SGDLS and CDR2 YYNGEE. The CDR3 runs 16 residues. V gave up 0 bases and J gave up 4 bases, with 13 bases separating them. The CDR3 DNA reads TGTGCCAGCAGCGTAGAATCAGAGGCGGGCACCGGGGAGCTGTTTTTT. It translates to CASSVESEAGTGELFF.

J is TRBJ2-5 and V is TRBV5-1, with D perhaps matching TRBD2 (5 bases). The germline V gene encodes CDR1 SGHRS and CDR2 YFSETQ. The CDR3 runs to 14 residues. Between the trimmed V and J ends, which lost 4 bases and 2 bases, there was a span of 12 bases. CDR3 loop: CASSPSGGQETQYF. The CDR3 coding sequence is TGCGCCAGCAGCCCGTCTGGCGGGCAAGAGACCCAGTACTTC.

The rearrangement uses TRBV7-9 and TRBJ2-7, with D uncertain. This CDR3 has 11 residues. Germline V gene data show CDR1 as SEHNR and CDR2 as FQNEAQ (reference sequence). V was shortened by 3 bases and J by 4 bases, with 4 bases between the two germline ends. Here the CDR3 DNA reads TGTGCCAGCAGCTTCCAGTACGAGCAGTACTTC. This gives the protein CASSFQYEQYF.

This chain links TRBV7-6 with TRBJ2-7, with 10 bases lining up with TRBD2. CDR1 is SGHVS, CDR2 FNYEAQ, per germline. The length of the CDR3 is 14 residues. Trimming took 3 bases from V and 7 from J; bases not matched to a gene: 6. CDR3: CASSLLAGAREQYF. The DNA of the CDR3 is TGTGCCAGCAGCTTGCTAGCGGGAGCGCGTGAGCAGTACTTC.

The CDR3 protein is CASSYGRELAKNIQYF. DNA for the CDR3: TGTGCCAGCAGTTACGGTCGGGAATTAGCCAAAAACATTCAGTACTTC. The V and J genes are TRBV27 and TRBJ2-4, with a possible D match to TRBD2 (5 bases). This CDR3 is built from 16 residues. Per the germline V gene, CDR1 is MNHEY and CDR2 is SMNVEV (reference sequence). V was cut by 4 bases and J by 0 bases, with 13 bases left in between.

The rearrangement links TRBV5-6 to TRBJ2-3, with TRBD1 matching 9 bases. This CDR3 has 15 residues. Germline assignment: CDR1 SGHDT and CDR2 YYEEEE. V trimming: 4 bases; J trimming: 4 bases; junction bases outside the gene matches: 7. The CDR3 region is CASSIPGQGADTQYF. CDR3 nucleotides: TGTGCCAGCAGCATACCGGGACAGGGCGCAGATACGCAGTATTTT.

This clone was seen a few times. This chain links TRBV9 with TRBJ1-1; D remains ambiguous. CDR1 and CDR2 from the germline V gene are SGDLS and YYNGEE. CDR3 length: 12 residues. With 0 bases removed from V and 11 bases from J, the gap between germline ends came to 11 bases. In DNA form, the CDR3 reads TGTGCCAGCAGCGTAGCGGTCGGGAGGGCTTTCTTT. It encodes CASSVAVGRAFF.

The V and J genes are TRBV25-1 and TRBJ1-2; TRBD1 might be the D (5 bases). Trimming took off 0 bases at V and 2 bases at J, with 13 bases between the two ends. CDR1 MGHDK and CDR2 SYGVNS come from the germline V gene. This CDR3 contains 16 residues. CDR3 region: CASSEYVAGRNYGYTF. DNA for the CDR3: TGTGCCAGCAGTGAATATGTGGCGGGGCGCAACTATGGCTACACCTTC.